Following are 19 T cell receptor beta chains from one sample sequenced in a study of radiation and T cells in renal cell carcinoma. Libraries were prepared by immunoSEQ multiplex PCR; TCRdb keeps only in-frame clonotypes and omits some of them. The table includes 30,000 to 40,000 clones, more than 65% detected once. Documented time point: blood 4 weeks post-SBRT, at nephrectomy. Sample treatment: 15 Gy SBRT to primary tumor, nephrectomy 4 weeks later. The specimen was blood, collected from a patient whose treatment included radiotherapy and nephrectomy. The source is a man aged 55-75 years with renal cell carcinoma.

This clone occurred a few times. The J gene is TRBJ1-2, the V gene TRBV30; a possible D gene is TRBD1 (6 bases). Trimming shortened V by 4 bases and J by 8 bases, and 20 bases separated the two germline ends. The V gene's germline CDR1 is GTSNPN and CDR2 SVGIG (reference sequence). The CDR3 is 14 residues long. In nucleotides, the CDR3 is TGTGCCTGGACAAACCCTTCGGACAGAAAAGGCTACACCTTC. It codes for CAWTNPSDRKGYTF.

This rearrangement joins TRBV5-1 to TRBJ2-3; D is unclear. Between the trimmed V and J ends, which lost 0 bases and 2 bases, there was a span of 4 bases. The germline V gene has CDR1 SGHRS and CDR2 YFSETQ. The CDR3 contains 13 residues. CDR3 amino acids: CASSLVPTDTQYF. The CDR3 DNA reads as TGCGCCAGCAGCTTGGTACCCACAGATACGCAGTATTTT.

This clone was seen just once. The CDR3 bases are TGTGCCAGCAGCAAAGGGAAAGCGGGTCTTGGGGAGACCCAGTACTTC. Protein sequence: CASSKGKAGLGETQYF. J is TRBJ2-5 and V is TRBV21-1; TRBD2, as called in the table, went unchecked against the DNA. TRBV21-1 is a documented pseudogene. The length of the CDR3 is 16 residues.

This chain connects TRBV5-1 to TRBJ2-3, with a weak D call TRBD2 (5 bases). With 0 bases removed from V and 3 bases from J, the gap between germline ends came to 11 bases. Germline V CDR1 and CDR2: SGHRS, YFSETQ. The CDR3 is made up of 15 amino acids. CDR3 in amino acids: CASSLGGSHTDTQYF. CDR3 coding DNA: TGCGCCAGCAGCTTGGGAGGGAGCCATACAGATACGCAGTATTTT.

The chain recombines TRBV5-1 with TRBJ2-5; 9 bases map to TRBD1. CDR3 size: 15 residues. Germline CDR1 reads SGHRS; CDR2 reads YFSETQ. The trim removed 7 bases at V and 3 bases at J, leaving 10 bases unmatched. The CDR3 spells CASLRLGTGKETQYF. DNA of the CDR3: TGCGCCAGCCTTCGTCTCGGGACAGGGAAAGAGACCCAGTACTTC.

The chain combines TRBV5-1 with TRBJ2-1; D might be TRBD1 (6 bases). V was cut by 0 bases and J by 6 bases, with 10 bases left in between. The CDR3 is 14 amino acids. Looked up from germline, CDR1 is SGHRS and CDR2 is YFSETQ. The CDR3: CASSLDRVGNEQFF. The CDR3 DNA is TGCGCCAGCAGCTTGGACAGGGTGGGCAATGAGCAGTTCTTC.

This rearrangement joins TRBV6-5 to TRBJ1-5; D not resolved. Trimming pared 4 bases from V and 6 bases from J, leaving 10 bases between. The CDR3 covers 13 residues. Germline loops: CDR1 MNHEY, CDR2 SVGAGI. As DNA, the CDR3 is TGTGCCAGCAGTTCGGTGCGGACTCAGCCCCAGCATTTT. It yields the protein CASSSVRTQPQHF.

For the CDR3, the DNA is TGCGCCAGCAGCCCATACGGGGGGAGTGTGACTGAAGCTTTCTTT. It codes for CASSPYGGSVTEAFF. The chain is built from TRBV5-1 and TRBJ1-1; D perhaps matches TRBD1 (5 bases). The CDR3 runs to 15 residues. Trimming left V 4 bases short and J 5 bases short, with 18 bases between. Germline V gene sequence: CDR1 SGHRS, CDR2 YFSETQ.

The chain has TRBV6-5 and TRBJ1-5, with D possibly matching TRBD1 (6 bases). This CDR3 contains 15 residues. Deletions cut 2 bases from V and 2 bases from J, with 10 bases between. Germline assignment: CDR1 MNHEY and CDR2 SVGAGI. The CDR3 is CASSYGGAGNQPQHF. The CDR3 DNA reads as TGTGCCAGCAGTTACGGGGGGGCTGGCAATCAGCCCCAGCATTTT.

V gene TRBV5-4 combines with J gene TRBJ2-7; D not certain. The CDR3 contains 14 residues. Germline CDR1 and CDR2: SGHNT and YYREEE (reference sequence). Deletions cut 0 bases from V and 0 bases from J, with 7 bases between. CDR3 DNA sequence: TGTGCCAGCAGCTTGGTGCAGAGCTCCTACGAGCAGTACTTC. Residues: CASSLVQSSYEQYF. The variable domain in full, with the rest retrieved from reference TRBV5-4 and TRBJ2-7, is ETGVTQSPTHLIKTRGQQVTLRCSSQSGHNTVSWYQQALGQGPQFIFQYYREEENGRGNFPPRFSGLQFPNYSSELNVNALELDDSALYLCASSLVQSSYEQYFGPGTRLTVT.

The CDR3 spells CAWSVTEYGELFF. CDR3 nucleotide sequence: TGTGCCTGGAGTGTAACAGAGTACGGGGAGCTGTTTTTT. This rearrangement joins TRBV30 to TRBJ2-2; no firm D call. Germline CDR1 is GTSNPN and CDR2 is SVGIG (reference sequence). The ends were cut back, 0 bases at V and 7 bases at J, with 9 bases in the middle. This CDR3 has 13 amino acids.

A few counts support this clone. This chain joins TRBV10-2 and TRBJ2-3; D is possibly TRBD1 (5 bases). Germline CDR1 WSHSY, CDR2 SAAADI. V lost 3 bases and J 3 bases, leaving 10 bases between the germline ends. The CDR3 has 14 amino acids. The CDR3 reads CASSDLTGTDTQYF. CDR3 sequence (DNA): TGCGCCAGCAGTGACCTCACAGGAACAGATACGCAGTATTTT.

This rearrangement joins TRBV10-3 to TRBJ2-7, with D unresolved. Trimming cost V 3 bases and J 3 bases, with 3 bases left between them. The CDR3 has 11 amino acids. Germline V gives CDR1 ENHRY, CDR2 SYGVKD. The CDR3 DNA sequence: TGTGCCATCAGTGATAGCTACGAGCAGTACTTC. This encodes CAISDSYEQYF.

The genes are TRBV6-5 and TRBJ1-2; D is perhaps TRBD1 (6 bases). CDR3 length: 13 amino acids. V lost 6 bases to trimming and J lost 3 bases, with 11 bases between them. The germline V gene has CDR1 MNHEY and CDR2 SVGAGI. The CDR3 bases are TGTGCCAGCAGCCGCGGGGGGCACTATGGCTACACCTTC. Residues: CASSRGGHYGYTF.

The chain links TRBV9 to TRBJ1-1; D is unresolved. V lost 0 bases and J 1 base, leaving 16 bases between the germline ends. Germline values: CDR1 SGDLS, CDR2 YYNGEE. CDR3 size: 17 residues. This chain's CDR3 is CASSVAPEARKNTEAFF. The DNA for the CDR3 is TGTGCCAGCAGCGTAGCTCCTGAGGCCCGGAAGAACACTGAAGCTTTCTTT. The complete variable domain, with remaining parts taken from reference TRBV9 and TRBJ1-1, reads DSGVTQTPKHLITATGQRVTLRCSPRSGDLSVYWYQQSLDQGLQFLIQYYNGEERAKGNILERFSAQQFPDLHSELNLSSLELGDSALYFCASSVAPEARKNTEAFFGQGTRLTVV.

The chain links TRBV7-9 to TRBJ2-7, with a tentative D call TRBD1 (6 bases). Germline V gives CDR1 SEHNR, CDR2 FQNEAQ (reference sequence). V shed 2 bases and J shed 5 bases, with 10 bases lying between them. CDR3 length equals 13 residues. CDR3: CASSLLQGDEQYF. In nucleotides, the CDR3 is TGTGCCAGCAGCTTACTACAGGGTGACGAGCAGTACTTC.

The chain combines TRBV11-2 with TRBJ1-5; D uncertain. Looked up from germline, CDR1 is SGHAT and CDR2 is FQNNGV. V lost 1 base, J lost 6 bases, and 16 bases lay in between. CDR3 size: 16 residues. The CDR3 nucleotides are TGTGCCAGCAGCTTAGGGGTGGGAGGGCAACCTCAGCCCCAGCATTTT. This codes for CASSLGVGGQPQPQHF.

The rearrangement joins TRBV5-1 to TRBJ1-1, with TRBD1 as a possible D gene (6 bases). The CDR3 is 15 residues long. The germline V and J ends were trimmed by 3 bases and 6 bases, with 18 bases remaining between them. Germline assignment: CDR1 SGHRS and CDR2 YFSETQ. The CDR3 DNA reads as TGCGCCAGCAGCTGGGGGGCCGGGGGTGAGGCTGAAGCTTTCTTT. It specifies CASSWGAGGEAEAFF.

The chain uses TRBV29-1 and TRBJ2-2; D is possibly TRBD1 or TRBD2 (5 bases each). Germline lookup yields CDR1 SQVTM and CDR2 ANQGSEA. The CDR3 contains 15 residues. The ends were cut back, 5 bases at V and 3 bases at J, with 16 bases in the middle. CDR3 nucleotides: TGCAGCGTTAGGGGCAGCCTGGGGGACACCGGGGAGCTGTTTTTT. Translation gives CSVRGSLGDTGELFF.